This T cell receptor beta chain was captured by sequencing in a study of control samples from healthy donors and cancer patients. The CDR3 contains 11 residues. With 7 bases removed from V and 7 bases from J, the gap between germline ends came to 13 bases. Germline V CDR1 and CDR2: SQVTM, ANQGSEA. Sequencing used immunoSEQ multiplex PCR; TCRdb keeps in-frame clones, though not all of them. The sample has about 100,000 clones; more than 75% are singletons. The chain joins TRBV29-1 to TRBJ1-2; D gene uncertain. The clonotype was recovered from a woman aged 45-59 years in good health. The specimen sequenced was blood. In DNA, the CDR3 is TGCAGCGACGGGATGATCTCTGGCTACACCTTC. It encodes CSDGMISGYTF.